The TCR beta chain under discussion was sequenced for a study of T cells expressing NK-cell markers. Findings of the study overall: 1.0-7.0% of CD8+ T cells in about 6 donors belonged to dominant NKG2C+ clonotypes.

Turning to this clonotype: The antigen is undetermined.

The CDR3 covers 16 residues. Germline V gene lookup returns CDR1 KGHSH and CDR2 LQKENI. As the method of synthesis, 5'RACE template switching with UMIs yielded TCR beta cDNA. One entry per CDR3 protein, without DNA, is what TCRdb gives after re-calling the 5' RACE reads. The sample data list 450,000 to 600,000 distinct CDR3 sequences. The TCR was taken from a young man in good health. Sequences were obtained from blood T cells: a sorted CD56 or NKG2C T cell subset, CD4+ or CD8+ T cells, or bulk PBMC T cells (not recorded which). The rearrangement links TRBV18 to TRBJ2-1; TCRdb picks TRBD1, but there is no DNA to check that call. The CDR3 loop reads CASSPGGGQGLWEQFF. Using reference TRBV18 and TRBJ2-1 for the parts outside the CDR3, the full variable domain is NAGVMQNPRHLVRRRGQEARLRCSPMKGHSHVYWYRQLPEEGLKFMVYLQKENIIDESGMPKERFSAEFPKEGPSILRIQQVVRGDSAAYFCASSPGGGQGLWEQFFGPGTRLTVL.